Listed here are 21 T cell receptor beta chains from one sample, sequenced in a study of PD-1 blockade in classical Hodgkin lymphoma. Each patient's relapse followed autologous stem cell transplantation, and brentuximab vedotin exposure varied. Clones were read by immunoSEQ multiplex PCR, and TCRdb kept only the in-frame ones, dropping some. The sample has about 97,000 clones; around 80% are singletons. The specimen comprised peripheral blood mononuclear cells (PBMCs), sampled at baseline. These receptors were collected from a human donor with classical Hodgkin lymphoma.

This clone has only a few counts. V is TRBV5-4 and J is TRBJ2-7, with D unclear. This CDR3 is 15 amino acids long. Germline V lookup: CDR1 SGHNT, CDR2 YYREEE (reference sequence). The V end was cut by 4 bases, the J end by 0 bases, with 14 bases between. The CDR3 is CASSPPTPYSYEQYF. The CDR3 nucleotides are TGTGCCAGCAGCCCCCCAACTCCTTACTCCTACGAGCAGTACTTC.

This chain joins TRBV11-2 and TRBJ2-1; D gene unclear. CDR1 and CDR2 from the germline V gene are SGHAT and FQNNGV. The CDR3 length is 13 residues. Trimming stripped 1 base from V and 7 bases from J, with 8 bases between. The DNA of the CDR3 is TGTGCCAGCAGCTTAGGCCTGGTAAATGAGCAGTTCTTC. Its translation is CASSLGLVNEQFF.

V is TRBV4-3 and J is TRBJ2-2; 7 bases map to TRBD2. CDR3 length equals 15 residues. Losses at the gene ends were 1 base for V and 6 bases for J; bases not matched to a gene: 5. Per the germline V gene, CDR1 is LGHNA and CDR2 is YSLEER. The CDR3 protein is CASSQAGAGAGELFF. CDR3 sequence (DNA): TGCGCCAGCAGCCAAGCTGGTGCGGGGGCCGGGGAGCTGTTTTTT.

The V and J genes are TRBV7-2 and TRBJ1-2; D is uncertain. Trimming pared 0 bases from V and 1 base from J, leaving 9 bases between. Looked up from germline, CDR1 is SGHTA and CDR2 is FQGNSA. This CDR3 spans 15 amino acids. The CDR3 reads CASSLAHDGNYGYTF. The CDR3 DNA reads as TGTGCCAGCAGCTTAGCGCATGACGGTAACTATGGCTACACCTTC.

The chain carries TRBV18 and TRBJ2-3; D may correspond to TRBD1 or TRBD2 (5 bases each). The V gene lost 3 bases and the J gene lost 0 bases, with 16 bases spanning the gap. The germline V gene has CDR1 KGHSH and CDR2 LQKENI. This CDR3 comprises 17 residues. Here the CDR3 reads CASSPTGPGLSTDTQYF. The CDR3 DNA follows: TGTGCCAGCTCACCGACGGGGCCCGGACTCAGCACAGATACGCAGTATTTT. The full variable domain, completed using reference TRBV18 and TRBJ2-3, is NAGVMQNPRHLVRRRGQEARLRCSPMKGHSHVYWYRQLPEEGLKFMVYLQKENIIDESGMPKERFSAEFPKEGPSILRIQQVVRGDSAAYFCASSPTGPGLSTDTQYFGPGTRLTVL.

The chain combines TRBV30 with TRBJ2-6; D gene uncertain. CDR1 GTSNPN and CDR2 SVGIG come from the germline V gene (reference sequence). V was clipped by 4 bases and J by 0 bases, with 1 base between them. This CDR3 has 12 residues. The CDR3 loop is CAWTSGANVLTF. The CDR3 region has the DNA TGTGCCTGGACCTCTGGGGCCAACGTCCTGACTTTC.

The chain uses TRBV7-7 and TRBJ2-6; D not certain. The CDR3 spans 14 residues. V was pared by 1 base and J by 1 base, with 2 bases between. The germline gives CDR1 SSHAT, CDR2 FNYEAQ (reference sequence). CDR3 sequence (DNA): TGTGCCAGCAGCTTAGGTTCTGGGGCCAACGTCCTGACTTTC. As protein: CASSLGSGANVLTF.

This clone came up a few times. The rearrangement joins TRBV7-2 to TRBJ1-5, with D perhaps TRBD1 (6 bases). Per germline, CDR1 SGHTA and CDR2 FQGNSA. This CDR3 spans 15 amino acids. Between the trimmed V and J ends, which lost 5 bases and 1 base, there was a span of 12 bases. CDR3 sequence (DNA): TGTGCCAGCAGCCCCCAGACAGGAAGCAATCAGCCCCAGCATTTT. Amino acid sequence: CASSPQTGSNQPQHF.

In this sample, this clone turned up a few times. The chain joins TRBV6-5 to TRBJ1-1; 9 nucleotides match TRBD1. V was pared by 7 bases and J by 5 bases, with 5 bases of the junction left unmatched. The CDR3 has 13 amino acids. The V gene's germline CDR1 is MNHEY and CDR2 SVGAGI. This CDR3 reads CASTGQGRTEAFF. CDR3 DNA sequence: TGTGCCAGCACCGGACAGGGGAGAACTGAAGCTTTCTTT.

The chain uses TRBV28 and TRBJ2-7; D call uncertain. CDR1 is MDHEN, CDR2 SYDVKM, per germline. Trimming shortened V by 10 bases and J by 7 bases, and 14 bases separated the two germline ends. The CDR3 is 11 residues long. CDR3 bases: TGTGCCACATCGGTCCCCACAGAGCAGTACTTC. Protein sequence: CATSVPTEQYF.

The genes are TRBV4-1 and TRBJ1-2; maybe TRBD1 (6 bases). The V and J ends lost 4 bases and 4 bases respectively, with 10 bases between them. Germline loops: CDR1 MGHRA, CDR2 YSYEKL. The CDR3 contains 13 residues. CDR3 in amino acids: CASSPLTGYGYTF. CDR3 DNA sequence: TGCGCCAGCAGCCCTTTGACAGGCTATGGCTACACCTTC.

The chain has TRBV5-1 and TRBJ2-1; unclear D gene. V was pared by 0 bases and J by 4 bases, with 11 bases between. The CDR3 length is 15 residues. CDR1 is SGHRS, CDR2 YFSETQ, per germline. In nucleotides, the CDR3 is TGCGCCAGCAGCTTGGCCGTGTACCAGTACAATGAGCAGTTCTTC. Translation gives CASSLAVYQYNEQFF.

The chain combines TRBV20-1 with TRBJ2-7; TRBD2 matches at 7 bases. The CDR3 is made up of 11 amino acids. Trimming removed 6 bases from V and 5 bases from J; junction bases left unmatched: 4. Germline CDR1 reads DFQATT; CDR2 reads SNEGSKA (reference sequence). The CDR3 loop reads CSATGGNEQYF. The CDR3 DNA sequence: TGCAGTGCCACCGGGGGGAACGAGCAGTACTTC.

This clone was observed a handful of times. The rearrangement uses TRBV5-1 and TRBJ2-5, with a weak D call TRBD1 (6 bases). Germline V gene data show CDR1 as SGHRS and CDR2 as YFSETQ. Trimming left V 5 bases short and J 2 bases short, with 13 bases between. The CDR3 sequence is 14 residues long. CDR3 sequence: CASRSDRRQETQYF. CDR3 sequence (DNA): TGCGCCAGCAGATCGGACAGACGACAAGAGACCCAGTACTTC.

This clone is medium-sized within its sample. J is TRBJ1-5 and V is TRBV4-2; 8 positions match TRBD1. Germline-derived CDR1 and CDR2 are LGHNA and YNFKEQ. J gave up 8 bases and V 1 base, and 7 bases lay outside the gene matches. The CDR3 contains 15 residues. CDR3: CASSQGGQEKEPQHF. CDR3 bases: TGTGCCAGCAGCCAAGGGGGACAGGAAAAGGAGCCCCAGCATTTT.

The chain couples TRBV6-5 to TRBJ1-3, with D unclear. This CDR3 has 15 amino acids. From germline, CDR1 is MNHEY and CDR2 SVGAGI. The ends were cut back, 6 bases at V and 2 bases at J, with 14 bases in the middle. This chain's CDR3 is CASSSWSATGNTIYF. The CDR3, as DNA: TGTGCCAGCAGCAGCTGGTCAGCTACTGGAAACACCATATATTTT.

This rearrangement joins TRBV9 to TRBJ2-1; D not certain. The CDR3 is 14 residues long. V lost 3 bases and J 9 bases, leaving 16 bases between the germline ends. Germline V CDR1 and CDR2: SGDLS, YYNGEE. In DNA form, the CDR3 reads TGTGCCAGCAGCGCCACCCTCCTAGGGTTTGAGCAGTTCTTC. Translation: CASSATLLGFEQFF. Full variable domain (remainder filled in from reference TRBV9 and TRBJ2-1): DSGVTQTPKHLITATGQRVTLRCSPRSGDLSVYWYQQSLDQGLQFLIQYYNGEERAKGNILERFSAQQFPDLHSELNLSSLELGDSALYFCASSATLLGFEQFFGPGTRLTVL.

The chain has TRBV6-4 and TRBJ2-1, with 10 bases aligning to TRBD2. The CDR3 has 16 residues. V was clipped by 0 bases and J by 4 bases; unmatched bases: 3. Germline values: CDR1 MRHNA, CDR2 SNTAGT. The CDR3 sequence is CASSDSAAGGYNEQFF. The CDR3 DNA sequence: TGTGCCAGCAGTGACTCCGCAGCGGGAGGGTACAATGAGCAGTTCTTC.

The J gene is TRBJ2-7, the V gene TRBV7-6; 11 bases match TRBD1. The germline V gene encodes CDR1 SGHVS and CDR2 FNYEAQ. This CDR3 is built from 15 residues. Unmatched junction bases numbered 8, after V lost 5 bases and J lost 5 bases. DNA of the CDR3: TGTGCCAGCAGCCAAGGGACAGGGGGTGGCGACGAGCAGTACTTC. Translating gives CASSQGTGGGDEQYF.

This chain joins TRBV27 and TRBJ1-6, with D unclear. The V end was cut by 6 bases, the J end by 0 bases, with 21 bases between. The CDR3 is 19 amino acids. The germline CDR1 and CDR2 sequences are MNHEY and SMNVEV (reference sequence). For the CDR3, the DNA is TGTGCCAGCAGGAGGAACCACTGGGGTCAGAGCTCCTATAATTCACCCCTCCACTTT. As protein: CASRRNHWGQSSYNSPLHF.

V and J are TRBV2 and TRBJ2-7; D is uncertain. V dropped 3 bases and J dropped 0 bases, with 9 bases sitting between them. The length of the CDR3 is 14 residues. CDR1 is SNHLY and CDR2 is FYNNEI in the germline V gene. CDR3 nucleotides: TGTGCCAGCAGTGAGGCGGCCAGCTCCTACGAGCAGTACTTC. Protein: CASSEAASSYEQYF.